What follows are 31 T cell receptor beta chains derived from one specimen sequenced in a study of blood T cell repertoires in COVID-19. Repertoires were generated with immunoSEQ multiplex PCR, while TCRdb's copy carries only in-frame clones and drops some. The data contain fewer than 250,000 clones, about 88% of them singletons. Material: peripheral blood. These receptors all come from a man aged 65 to 85 with acute or convalescent COVID-19.

This clone has just one count. The chain joins TRBV19 to TRBJ1-2; D gene unclear. Germline values: CDR1 LNHDA, CDR2 SQIVND (reference sequence). Trimming removed 0 bases from V and 6 bases from J, with 14 bases in between. The CDR3 has 15 amino acids. This CDR3 reads CASSIEEGRSHGYTF. The CDR3 DNA is TGTGCCAGTAGTATAGAAGAGGGTAGGTCCCATGGCTACACCTTC.

CDR3 coding DNA: TGCGCCAGCAGCCAAGAGCGGGGGGGTATGACTGAAGCTTTCTTT. Translation: CASSQERGGMTEAFF. The chain recombines TRBV4-1 with TRBJ1-1, with a tentative D call TRBD1 (5 bases). The CDR3 sequence is 15 residues long. Germline CDR1 MGHRA, CDR2 YSYEKL. Trimming pared 0 bases from V and 5 bases from J, leaving 13 bases between.

This chain links TRBV28 with TRBJ2-1; D remains unclear. The germline gives CDR1 MDHEN, CDR2 SYDVKM. V was shortened by 4 bases and J by 8 bases, with 9 bases between the two germline ends. There are 12 residues in the CDR3. The CDR3: CASSSPSYEQFF. CDR3 sequence (DNA): TGTGCCAGCAGTTCCCCTAGTTATGAGCAGTTCTTC. Full variable domain (rest looked up from reference TRBV28 and TRBJ2-1): DVKVTQSSRYLVKRTGEKVFLECVQDMDHENMFWYRQDPGLGLRLIYFSYDVKMKEKGDIPEGYSVSREKKERFSLILESASTNQTSMYLCASSSPSYEQFFGPGTRLTVL.

This chain joins TRBV6-5 and TRBJ1-4; 10 bases match TRBD1. The CDR3 loop spans 14 amino acids. The germline gives CDR1 MNHEY, CDR2 SVGAGI. V gave up 8 bases and J gave up 11 bases; unmatched junction bases: 11. CDR3 loop: CASETGGSGGKLFF. Written as DNA, the CDR3 is TGTGCCAGCGAGACAGGGGGCTCGGGTGGGAAACTGTTTTTT.

The chain joins TRBV7-2 to TRBJ1-1; TRBD1 aligns across 7 bases. Germline CDR1 SGHTA, CDR2 FQGNSA. The CDR3 loop spans 16 amino acids. The ends lost 5 bases at V and 0 bases at J; junction bases unmatched: 9. Here the CDR3 DNA reads TGTGCCAGCAGCGTCACAGGGGTCTCCATGAACACTGAAGCTTTCTTT. Translated, it gives CASSVTGVSMNTEAFF.

The chain joins TRBV4-1 to TRBJ2-3; D might be TRBD2 (6 bases). In germline, CDR1 is MGHRA, CDR2 YSYEKL. The CDR3 sequence is 16 residues long. V lost 2 bases and J lost 6, with 18 bases in between. The CDR3 loop is CASSQTSRFTGDTQYF. The DNA for the CDR3 is TGCGCCAGCAGCCAAACTAGCCGATTTACGGGGGATACGCAGTATTTT.

The genes are TRBV19 and TRBJ2-5; 7 bases agree with TRBD1. The CDR3 length is 16 residues. The V segment lost 5 bases and the J segment 3 bases; nucleotides outside the gene matches: 12. Germline V CDR1 and CDR2: LNHDA, SQIVND (reference sequence). CDR3 loop: CASSVGQKPGEETQYF. The DNA for the CDR3 is TGTGCCAGTAGTGTGGGACAGAAGCCCGGGGAAGAGACCCAGTACTTC.

V and J are TRBV7-3 and TRBJ1-2, with 7 bases that match TRBD1. V dropped 0 bases and J dropped 2; count of bases not matched to a gene: 3. The CDR3 consists of 15 residues. From germline, CDR1 is SGHTA and CDR2 FQGTGA. CDR3 DNA sequence: TGTGCCAGCAGCTTAACGCGGGACAGCAACTATGGCTACACCTTC. Protein: CASSLTRDSNYGYTF.

The J gene is TRBJ2-7, the V gene TRBV6-5, with 7 bases matching TRBD2. The germline CDR1 and CDR2 sequences are MNHEY and SVGAGI. This CDR3 is 15 amino acids long. The trim removed 2 bases at V and 1 base at J, leaving 5 bases unmatched. CDR3 in DNA: TGTGCCAGCAGTTACGGCGGGGGACCGTCCTACGAGCAGTACTTC. Protein product: CASSYGGGPSYEQYF.

J is TRBJ2-1 and V is TRBV6-5; the match to TRBD2 covers 8 bases. This CDR3 is 15 amino acids long. Germline V lookup: CDR1 MNHEY, CDR2 SVGAGI. V lost 5 bases to trimming and J lost 3 bases; unmatched junction nucleotides: 6. CDR3 protein: CASSKSGSLYNEQFF. CDR3 in DNA: TGTGCCAGCAGTAAAAGCGGGAGTCTCTACAATGAGCAGTTCTTC.

The rearrangement uses TRBV7-9 and TRBJ1-3; D is unresolved. The CDR3 length is 13 residues. Germline assignment: CDR1 SEHNR and CDR2 FQNEAQ (reference sequence). The ends were cut back, 4 bases at V and 3 bases at J, with 7 bases in the middle. CDR3 bases: TGTGCCAGCAGCTCGAACATTGGAAACACCATATATTTT. Its protein is CASSSNIGNTIYF.

The chain has TRBV28 and TRBJ2-5; TRBD1 aligns across 9 bases. After removal of 4 bases from V and 5 bases from J, the junction contained 8 bases not matched to a gene. Germline V lookup: CDR1 MDHEN, CDR2 SYDVKM. The CDR3 runs to 15 residues. In nucleotides, the CDR3 is TGTGCCAGCAGTTCGGTTGACAGGGGGAGCGAGACCCAGTACTTC. This codes for CASSSVDRGSETQYF.

The chain joins TRBV27 to TRBJ2-2; D perhaps matches TRBD1 (5 bases). The germline CDR1 and CDR2 sequences are MNHEY and SMNVEV (reference sequence). With 8 bases removed from V and 2 bases from J, the gap between germline ends came to 12 bases. This CDR3 is built from 14 residues. The CDR3 here is CASCYRINTGELFF. CDR3 nucleotide sequence: TGTGCCAGCTGCTACAGGATTAACACCGGGGAGCTGTTTTTT.

Points on this clone: The identical CDR3 is also encoded by other nucleotide sequences in the sample. The rearrangement uses TRBV12-3 or TRBV12-4 and TRBJ1-2, with D unclear. V was shortened by 2 bases and J by 5 bases, with 3 bases between the two germline ends. This CDR3 region has 11 residues. The CDR3 loop reads CASSLLYGYTF. The CDR3, as DNA: TGTGCCAGCAGTTTACTGTATGGCTACACCTTC.

The genes are TRBV2 and TRBJ2-5, with TRBD1 identical over 10 bases. The CDR3 is 14 residues long. V gave up 5 bases and J gave up 5 bases; unmatched junction bases: 5. The germline V gene encodes CDR1 SNHLY and CDR2 FYNNEI. In DNA form, the CDR3 reads TGTGCCAGCAGTCGACAGGGGGCGGAGGAGACCCAGTACTTC. Its protein is CASSRQGAEETQYF.

Points on this clone: The identical CDR3 is also encoded by other nucleotide sequences in the sample. V usage is TRBV29-1 and J usage is TRBJ1-1; possibly TRBD1 for D (5 bases). Trimming pared 3 bases from V and 1 base from J, leaving 6 bases between. Germline V gives CDR1 SQVTM, CDR2 ANQGSEA. CDR3 length: 12 amino acids. CDR3 in amino acids: CSVEGGNTEAFF. CDR3 coding DNA: TGCAGCGTTGAGGGGGGGAACACTGAAGCTTTCTTT.

This rearrangement joins TRBV29-1 to TRBJ1-5; weak D call: TRBD1 (5 bases). The CDR3 consists of 13 residues. Germline V gives CDR1 SQVTM, CDR2 ANQGSEA. V was trimmed by 4 bases and J by 5 bases, leaving 12 bases between them. In DNA, the CDR3 is TGCAGCGTTGCGGAGGGGAGCTATCAGCCCCAGCATTTT. This translates into CSVAEGSYQPQHF.

CDR3 sequence: CASSLVGNEQYF. The DNA for the CDR3 is TGTGCCAGCAGCTTAGTTGGCAACGAGCAGTACTTC. The chain carries TRBV7-9 and TRBJ2-7; D unclear. Germline CDR1 and CDR2: SEHNR and FQNEAQ (reference sequence). Trimming removed 1 base from V and 5 bases from J, with 6 bases in between. The CDR3 sequence is 12 residues long.

This chain links TRBV11-2 with TRBJ2-1, with 10 positions matching TRBD2. CDR1 is SGHAT and CDR2 is FQNNGV in the germline V gene. The length of the CDR3 is 16 residues. J lost 3 bases, V lost 1 base, and 3 bases had no gene match. The chain's CDR3 is CASSLVAGGYYNEQFF. CDR3 nucleotides: TGTGCCAGCAGCTTAGTAGCGGGAGGATACTACAATGAGCAGTTCTTC.

This chain uses TRBV29-1 with TRBJ1-4, with D unclear. Trimming left V 4 bases short and J 3 bases short, with 12 bases between. Germline V CDR1 and CDR2: SQVTM, ANQGSEA. The CDR3 has 14 residues. The CDR3 loop reads CSVVLDVPNEKLFF. The CDR3 DNA follows: TGCAGCGTTGTACTTGATGTACCTAATGAAAAACTGTTTTTT.

The chain carries TRBV7-9 and TRBJ1-6, with TRBD1 matching 9 bases. The V gene end was trimmed by 4 bases and the J gene end by 7 bases; junction bases not matched to a gene: 5. Per the germline V gene, CDR1 is SEHNR and CDR2 is FQNEAQ (reference sequence). The CDR3 is 15 amino acids. CDR3 DNA sequence: TGTGCCAGCAGCTCGGGACAGGGAAGCAATTCACCCCTCCACTTT. This translates into CASSSGQGSNSPLHF.

The chain employs TRBV7-2 and TRBJ2-1; tentatively, D is TRBD1 (6 bases). V was clipped by 5 bases and J by 6 bases, with 11 bases between them. This CDR3 spans 13 amino acids. Germline CDR1 SGHTA, CDR2 FQGNSA. The CDR3 loop reads CASSRDIINEQFF. Written as DNA, the CDR3 is TGTGCCAGCAGCCGGGACATAATCAATGAGCAGTTCTTC.

The rearrangement joins TRBV28 to TRBJ2-3; tentatively, D is TRBD2 (7 bases). V gave up 6 bases and J gave up 1 base, with 11 bases separating them. This CDR3 has 14 amino acids. CDR1 and CDR2 from the germline V gene are MDHEN and SYDVKM. As DNA, the CDR3 is TGTGCCAGCAGCCGCGGGGGCCGCACAGATACGCAGTATTTT. It codes for CASSRGGRTDTQYF.

As for this clone: Mismatch with germline at one junction end may stem from a read error. The chain carries TRBV27 and TRBJ2-1, with D maybe TRBD1 (7 bases). This CDR3 is built from 16 residues. From germline, CDR1 is MNHEY and CDR2 SMNVEV (reference sequence). CDR3 coding DNA: TGTGCCAGCAGGTCCTCAGGGGGGCGGCTTTGGGACGCAGTGATCTTC. As protein: CASRSSGGRLWDAVIF.

The chain is built from TRBV29-1 and TRBJ2-5; D is perhaps TRBD2 (6 bases). In germline, CDR1 is SQVTM, CDR2 ANQGSEA. Deletions cut 3 bases from V and 4 bases from J, with 9 bases between. CDR3 length: 12 residues. CDR3 sequence: CSVEGGGETQYF. CDR3 DNA: TGCAGCGTTGAGGGGGGTGGAGAGACCCAGTACTTC.

The chain uses TRBV4-3 and TRBJ1-5; 11 nucleotides align to TRBD1. Per the germline V gene, CDR1 is LGHNA and CDR2 is YSLEER. This CDR3 has 15 amino acids. V lost 1 base to trimming and J lost 10 bases; unmatched junction nucleotides: 6. The CDR3 here is CASSQARTGGSPQHF. The CDR3 nucleotides are TGCGCCAGCAGCCAAGCCCGGACAGGGGGCAGTCCCCAGCATTTT.

This chain connects TRBV6-2 or TRBV6-3 to TRBJ2-5; 9 nucleotides align to TRBD1. The CDR3 extends over 15 amino acids. CDR1 MNHEY and CDR2 SVGEGT come from the germline V gene. Trimming took 2 bases from V and 4 from J; bases not matched to a gene: 5. The CDR3 DNA reads TGTGCCAGCAGTTACGAAACAGGGGGCACAGAGACCCAGTACTTC. Protein sequence: CASSYETGGTETQYF.

Remarks on this clone: At one end, the junction sequence differs from germline, possibly due to a read error. The J gene is TRBJ2-1, the V gene TRBV30, with 8 bases lining up with TRBD2. Germline loops: CDR1 GTSNPN, CDR2 SVGIG (reference sequence). CDR3 length: 13 residues. CDR3 coding DNA: TGTGCCTGGACGTCGGGCGGGGGGAGCTCATGGATCTTC. Protein sequence: CAWTSGGGSSWIF.

The V call is TRBV3-1 (or the pseudogene TRBV3-2), the J call TRBJ1-2; 7 nucleotides align to TRBD1. The CDR3 sequence is 13 residues long. CDR1 and CDR2 from the germline V gene are LGHDT and YNNKEL (reference sequence). V was clipped by 1 base and J by 4 bases; unmatched bases: 0. CDR3: CASSQAGGYGYTF. DNA of the CDR3: TGTGCCAGCAGCCAAGCAGGGGGCTATGGCTACACCTTC.

Notes on this clone: This sample includes further DNA sequences coding for the same CDR3. The rearrangement uses TRBV5-1 and TRBJ2-3; TRBD1 matches at 9 bases. The CDR3 is made up of 15 amino acids. Trimming removed 2 bases from V and 3 bases from J; junction bases left unmatched: 4. Germline CDR1 reads SGHRS; CDR2 reads YFSETQ. CDR3 region: CASSFRGQGTDTQYF. The DNA of the CDR3 is TGCGCCAGCAGCTTCAGGGGACAGGGTACAGATACGCAGTATTTT. Looking up the rest from reference TRBV5-1 and TRBJ2-3 gives the full variable domain: KAGVTQTPRYLIKTRGQQVTLSCSPISGHRSVSWYQQTPGQGLQFLFEYFSETQRNKGNFPGRFSGRQFSNSRSEMNVSTLELGDSALYLCASSFRGQGTDTQYFGPGTRLTVL.

V is TRBV5-1 and J is TRBJ1-6; TRBD1 is a possible D gene (5 bases). The V end lost 3 bases, the J end lost 6 bases, and 13 bases lay between the germline ends. Germline V lookup: CDR1 SGHRS, CDR2 YFSETQ. This CDR3 comprises 15 residues. The CDR3 DNA reads as TGCGCCAGCAGCTCGCAGGGAACCGGTAATTCACCCCTCCACTTT. This codes for CASSSQGTGNSPLHF.